The 26 T cell receptor beta chains below were found in one sample sequenced in a study of regulatory T cells in long-lasting Graves disease. Time point indicated: newly diagnosed GD, antithyroid drugs for less than 3 months. From PBMCs, RNA was extracted and then used to make the TCR library. Arm-PCR of CDR3 regions with iRepertoire HTBI primers generated TCR beta libraries. In TCRdb, the multiplex PCR reads were re-called with MiXCR into one record per CDR3 protein. The repertoire has roughly 420,000 distinct CDR3 sequences, around 17% of them found once; the top ten carry about a quarter. This same sample was also part of a study on T cells in Graves' hyperthyroidism and ophthalmopathy.

Sequenced here: peripheral blood mononuclear cells (PBMCs), sampled at new diagnosis, from a patient treated with antithyroid drugs. The receptor source for this set is a young woman with Graves disease.

As concerns this clonotype: It is likely a read error: a sequence one base away is far more abundant. The J gene is TRBJ2-7, the V gene TRBV24-1, with 7 bases aligning to TRBD1. There are 15 residues in the CDR3. The germline V gene encodes CDR1 KGHDR and CDR2 SFDVKD. Unmatched junction bases numbered 11, after V lost 3 bases and J lost 7 bases. CDR3 sequence: CATSDRTGVDNEQYF. The CDR3 DNA reads TGTGCCACCAGTGATCGGACAGGTGTAGACAATGAGCAGTACTTC.

CDR3 in amino acids: CASSGAGTRTPNEQFF. The DNA for the CDR3 is TGTGCCAGCAGCGGAGCCGGGACTAGAACCCCCAATGAGCAGTTCTTC. This chain uses TRBV7-2 with TRBJ2-1, with TRBD2 matching over 8 bases. CDR1 and CDR2 (germline): SGHTA, FQGNSA. V lost 5 bases and J lost 6; bases outside the gene matches: 12. This CDR3 is 16 amino acids long. Together with reference TRBV7-2 and TRBJ2-1, the CDR3 gives the full variable domain: GAGVSQSPSNKVTEKGKDVELRCDPISGHTALYWYRQSLGQGLEFLIYFQGNSAPDKSGLPSDRFSAERTGGSVSTLTIQRTQQEDSAVYLCASSGAGTRTPNEQFFGPGTRLTVL.

This clonotype was detected ten times or more. The CDR3 here is CASSDPNRQETQYF. Here the CDR3 DNA reads TGTGCCAGCAGTGATCCGAACAGACAAGAGACCCAGTACTTC. The rearrangement links TRBV2 to TRBJ2-5; D unresolved. Germline V gives CDR1 SNHLY, CDR2 FYNNEI. The CDR3 covers 14 residues. Trimming removed 3 bases at V and 2 bases at J, with 10 bases between.

The chain combines TRBV5-1 with TRBJ1-6; possible D gene TRBD1, 5 bases. This CDR3 has 15 residues. Trimming cost V 4 bases and J 5 bases, with 13 bases left between them. Germline V CDR1 and CDR2: SGHRS, YFSETQ. The CDR3 DNA follows: TGCGCCAGCAGCCAAGGACATACCAATAATTCACCCCTCCACTTT. It specifies CASSQGHTNNSPLHF.

This clonotype was found many times. V gene TRBV3-1 combines with J gene TRBJ1-2; D gene unclear. The CDR3 spans 17 residues. In germline, CDR1 is LGHDT, CDR2 YNNKEL (reference sequence). V dropped 4 bases and J dropped 4 bases, with 22 bases sitting between them. CDR3 amino acids: CASSPRATSPAGYGYTF. As DNA, the CDR3 is TGTGCCAGCAGCCCACGGGCTACCTCCCCTGCGGGCTATGGCTACACCTTC.

V and J are TRBV5-1 and TRBJ2-5, with 8 bases lining up with TRBD1. Trimming took 4 bases from V and 4 from J; bases not matched to a gene: 6. The CDR3 length is 14 residues. Germline V gives CDR1 SGHRS, CDR2 YFSETQ. Here the CDR3 DNA reads TGCGCCAGCAGCCAGGGGGCCCCTGGAGAGACCCAGTACTTC. It specifies CASSQGAPGETQYF.

The chain carries TRBV27 and TRBJ2-2; D gene ambiguous. This CDR3 is 13 amino acids long. The germline V and J ends were trimmed by 3 bases and 7 bases, with 9 bases remaining between them. Germline values: CDR1 MNHEY, CDR2 SMNVEV (reference sequence). CDR3 nucleotides: TGTGCCAGCAGTTTCAGGTTTGGCGGGGAGCTGTTTTTT. This codes for CASSFRFGGELFF.

This clonotype was seen ten or more times. This chain links TRBV7-3 with TRBJ2-3; 8 bases agree with TRBD1. The CDR3 extends over 15 amino acids. V dropped 3 bases and J dropped 4; count of bases not matched to a gene: 6. CDR1 is SGHTA and CDR2 is FQGTGA in the germline V gene. CDR3: CASSLDRDSADTQYF. CDR3 nucleotides: TGTGCCAGCAGCTTGGACAGGGATTCCGCAGATACGCAGTATTTT.

The chain employs TRBV20-1 and TRBJ2-3, with a weak D call TRBD1 (5 bases). The J call is in doubt because the DNA end fits TRBJ2-5 better. The length of the CDR3 is 11 residues. Per the germline V gene, CDR1 is DFQATT and CDR2 is SNEGSKA (reference sequence). CDR3 sequence: CSAAKGETQYF. DNA of the CDR3: TGCAGTGCTGCCAAGGGGGAGACCCAGTACTTC.

This clonotype was counted at least ten times. DNA for the CDR3: TGCGCCAGCAGCTTGGCGAGGACTAGCGGGAGCCAACCTTCTGAGCAGTACTTC. Translating it yields CASSLARTSGSQPSEQYF. The rearrangement uses TRBV5-1 and TRBJ2-7; TRBD2 matches at 13 bases. CDR1 and CDR2 from the germline V gene are SGHRS and YFSETQ. The length of the CDR3 is 18 residues. J lost 7 bases, V lost 0 bases, and 13 bases had no gene match.

This clonotype showed up many times. This chain joins TRBV7-2 and TRBJ1-4, with 8 bases aligning to TRBD1. Trimming removed 4 bases from V and 0 bases from J; junction bases left unmatched: 7. The CDR3 contains 17 residues. In germline, CDR1 is SGHTA, CDR2 FQGNSA. The CDR3 is CASSSDGQGATNEKLFF. CDR3 nucleotides: TGTGCCAGCAGCTCGGACGGACAGGGCGCAACTAATGAAAAACTGTTTTTT.

The table lists this clonotype with many counts. The chain joins TRBV2 to TRBJ2-7; maybe TRBD1 (5 bases). This CDR3 has 12 amino acids. V shed 6 bases and J shed 3 bases, with 9 bases lying between them. Germline V gene lookup returns CDR1 SNHLY and CDR2 FYNNEI. The CDR3 spells CASRADIYEQYF. The CDR3 coding sequence is TGTGCCAGCAGGGCGGACATCTACGAGCAGTACTTC.

Comments on this clonotype: A much larger clone is a single base away; this may be a read error. This sequence joins TRBV9 and TRBJ2-5; D is unresolved. V lost 0 bases, J lost 1 base, and 13 bases lay in between. The CDR3 consists of 16 residues. CDR1 is SGDLS, CDR2 YYNGEE, per germline. Written as DNA, the CDR3 is TGTGCCAGCAGCGTAGCCCCCTCGGGCGGCCAAGAGACCCAGTACTTC. This codes for CASSVAPSGGQETQYF.

This clonotype showed up many times. The chain uses TRBV6-1 and TRBJ2-5, with unresolved D. V was clipped by 6 bases and J by 0 bases, with 17 bases between them. Germline values: CDR1 MNHNS, CDR2 SASEGT. The CDR3 runs to 16 residues. The chain's CDR3 is CASSPLSGANQETQYF. The CDR3, as DNA: TGTGCCAGCAGCCCCCTCTCCGGAGCAAACCAAGAGACCCAGTACTTC.

Many counts were recorded for this clonotype. The genes are TRBV6-2 or TRBV6-3 and TRBJ2-3; TRBD2 agrees at 9 bases. This CDR3 has 13 amino acids. J was trimmed by 14 bases and V by 5 bases; bases with no gene match: 11. The V gene's germline CDR1 is MNHEY and CDR2 SVGEGT. The CDR3 reads CASSEIGLAGRYF. CDR3 DNA: TGTGCCAGCAGTGAAATTGGCCTAGCGGGGCGGTATTTT.

This clonotype was recorded at least ten times. The chain has TRBV20-1 and TRBJ2-7; TRBD2 aligns across 11 bases. Germline CDR1 and CDR2: DFQATT and SNEGSKA (reference sequence). The CDR3 consists of 14 residues. Trimming at V came to 5 bases and at J to 3 bases, leaving 6 bases not matched to a gene. The CDR3 is CSASGLADFYEQYF. In DNA, the CDR3 is TGCAGTGCTTCGGGACTAGCGGATTTCTACGAGCAGTACTTC.

The chain uses TRBV24-1 and TRBJ2-2; D remains unclear. Germline CDR1 is KGHDR and CDR2 is SFDVKD. This CDR3 is built from 12 residues. Trimming took 9 bases from V and 5 from J, leaving 9 bases between them. CDR3 DNA: TGTGCCACCTCGGACGTTACCGGGGAGCTGTTTTTT. It specifies CATSDVTGELFF.

Notes on this clonotype: A clone one base away is much larger, so this may be a read error. The CDR3 is CAWTVLGYDQGTQYF. For the CDR3, the DNA is TGTGCCTGGACCGTACTGGGATACGACCAAGGGACCCAGTACTTC. V is TRBV30 and J is TRBJ2-5; D gene uncertain. CDR1 is GTSNPN and CDR2 is SVGIG in the germline V gene (reference sequence). The CDR3 runs to 15 residues.

In this sample, this clonotype turned up a few times. The chain couples TRBV28 to TRBJ1-4; TRBD1 is a possible D gene (5 bases). Between the trimmed V and J ends, which lost 5 bases and 3 bases, there was a span of 13 bases. The V gene's germline CDR1 is MDHEN and CDR2 SYDVKM. This CDR3 has 15 residues. CDR3 bases: TGTGCCAGCAGTCGCAGGGTAGGGGCTAATGAAAAACTGTTTTTT. It codes for CASSRRVGANEKLFF.

The table lists this clonotype with many counts. V and J are TRBV10-3 and TRBJ1-2; D gene uncertain. Per the germline V gene, CDR1 is ENHRY and CDR2 is SYGVKD. With 3 bases removed from V and 4 bases from J, the gap between germline ends came to 3 bases. The CDR3 runs to 11 residues. In nucleotides, the CDR3 is TGTGCCATCAGTGAACCCTATGGCTACACCTTC. This encodes CAISEPYGYTF.

V usage is TRBV5-6 and J usage is TRBJ2-4; D is ambiguous. Per germline, CDR1 SGHDT and CDR2 YYEEEE. Trimming shortened V by 0 bases and J by 0 bases, and 13 bases separated the two germline ends. The CDR3 consists of 17 residues. CDR3 in DNA: TGTGCCAGCAGCTTGGTGGCCGGAAAACTAGCCAAAAACATTCAGTACTTC. This gives the protein CASSLVAGKLAKNIQYF.

This clonotype came up many times. This chain connects TRBV7-2 to TRBJ2-2; 7 bases are shared with TRBD2. V trimming: 5 bases; J trimming: 3 bases; junction bases outside the gene matches: 3. The CDR3 loop spans 14 amino acids. Germline V lookup: CDR1 SGHTA, CDR2 FQGNSA. The CDR3: CASSILADTGELFF. The DNA for the CDR3 is TGTGCCAGCAGCATTCTAGCGGACACCGGGGAGCTGTTTTTT.

This clonotype was detected only a few times. This rearrangement joins TRBV28 to TRBJ2-7; tentatively, D is TRBD1 (5 bases). The CDR3 covers 14 residues. V lost 6 bases to trimming and J lost 5 bases, with 17 bases between them. The V gene's germline CDR1 is MDHEN and CDR2 SYDVKM. CDR3 DNA: TGTGCCAGCAGGGGGCTCCCCGCTGGCCACGAGCAGTACTTC. Translated, it gives CASRGLPAGHEQYF.

Comment on this clonotype: The junction does not match germline at one end; this may be a read error. V usage is TRBV19 and J usage is TRBJ2-7, with 8 bases aligning to TRBD2. This CDR3 region has 14 residues. CDR1 and CDR2 from the germline V gene are LNHDA and SQIVND (reference sequence). DNA of the CDR3: TGTGCCAGTAGTATGCGGGAGGCCCCCTACGTGCAGTACTTC. This encodes CASSMREAPYVQYF.

This clonotype appeared a few times. The CDR3 region has the DNA TGTGCCAGCAGTTACTCAGCGAGAGCTTACGAGCAGTACTTC. Its protein is CASSYSARAYEQYF. This chain joins TRBV6-5 and TRBJ2-7; no clear D gene. V lost 0 bases to trimming and J lost 4 bases, with 10 bases between them. The CDR3 is 14 amino acids. CDR1 is MNHEY, CDR2 SVGAGI, per germline.

In this sample, this clonotype turned up many times. The chain carries TRBV7-9 and TRBJ2-7; 9 positions agree with TRBD1. Trimming cost V 2 bases and J 7 bases; bases outside gene matches: 6. CDR3 length equals 14 residues. Looked up from germline, CDR1 is SEHNR and CDR2 is FQNEAQ (reference sequence). In DNA form, the CDR3 reads TGTGCCAGCAGCTTACGTGTGGGACAGGGAGAGCAGTACTTC. Translation gives CASSLRVGQGEQYF.